This passage covers 20 T cell receptor beta chains from one sample sequenced in a study of shared clonotypes between healthy human individuals. Here immunoSEQ multiplex PCR was the method, and the copy in TCRdb shows in-frame clones only, minus some. The data show 2 million to 2.5 million clones, more than 90% seen once. Sequencing was done on a sample of naive CD4+ T cells sorted from blood. The subset was: CD45RA+ positively selected. The source is a man younger than 30 in good health.

The V call is TRBV5-1, the J call TRBJ2-3; 8 nucleotides line up with TRBD2. The ends lost 4 bases at V and 2 bases at J; junction bases unmatched: 6. The CDR3 is 15 amino acids. Germline assignment: CDR1 SGHRS and CDR2 YFSETQ. CDR3 nucleotides: TGCGCCAGCAGCCTTCGGGGGGGTTACACAGATACGCAGTATTTT. This codes for CASSLRGGYTDTQYF. Together with reference TRBV5-1 and TRBJ2-3, the CDR3 gives the full variable domain: KAGVTQTPRYLIKTRGQQVTLSCSPISGHRSVSWYQQTPGQGLQFLFEYFSETQRNKGNFPGRFSGRQFSNSRSEMNVSTLELGDSALYLCASSLRGGYTDTQYFGPGTRLTVL.

The J gene is TRBJ2-5, the V gene TRBV7-2; 8 bases are a match to TRBD1. This CDR3 has 13 residues. Per the germline V gene, CDR1 is SGHTA and CDR2 is FQGNSA. V was pared by 5 bases and J by 7 bases, with 6 bases of the junction left unmatched. CDR3 DNA sequence: TGTGCCAGCAGCCGGGGGACAGGTGGGACCCAGTACTTC. It specifies CASSRGTGGTQYF.

A word on this clone: Other DNA sequences within the sample encode an identical CDR3. The chain links TRBV30 to TRBJ1-3; D is ambiguous. V was cut by 3 bases and J by 4 bases, with 4 bases left in between. The CDR3 has 11 residues. Germline V gene data show CDR1 as GTSNPN and CDR2 as SVGIG (reference sequence). The CDR3 DNA sequence: TGTGCCTGGAGATCCGGAAACACCATATATTTT. As protein: CAWRSGNTIYF.

V usage is TRBV11-2 and J usage is TRBJ1-1; no reliable D call. Germline assignment: CDR1 SGHAT and CDR2 FQNNGV. Trimming pared 3 bases from V and 1 base from J, leaving 9 bases between. The length of the CDR3 is 14 residues. The CDR3 loop reads CASSFGRGNTEAFF. CDR3 in DNA: TGTGCCAGCAGCTTCGGACGGGGGAACACTGAAGCTTTCTTT. Together with reference TRBV11-2 and TRBJ1-1, the CDR3 gives the full variable domain: EAGVAQSPRYKIIEKRQSVAFWCNPISGHATLYWYQQILGQGPKLLIQFQNNGVVDDSQLPKDRFSAERLKGVDSTLKIQPAKLEDSAVYLCASSFGRGNTEAFFGQGTRLTVV.

On this clone: The same CDR3 is also encoded by other DNA sequences in this sample. CDR3 loop: CSAASTDTQYF. CDR3 nucleotide sequence: TGCAGTGCGGCCTCCACAGATACGCAGTATTTT. The J gene is TRBJ2-3, the V gene TRBV20-1, with unresolved D. This CDR3 comprises 11 residues. Germline CDR1 DFQATT, CDR2 SNEGSKA (reference sequence). Trimming removed 6 bases at V and 2 bases at J, with 6 bases between.

The V gene is TRBV7-9, the J gene TRBJ1-1, with D possibly TRBD1 on 6 matching bases. Trimming took 11 bases from V and 6 from J, leaving 16 bases between them. Germline V gene lookup returns CDR1 SEHNR and CDR2 FQNEAQ (reference sequence). The CDR3 consists of 12 residues. DNA of the CDR3: TGTGCCGCCGACAGGAGGCTCGCTGAAGCTTTCTTT. This gives the protein CAADRRLAEAFF.

J is TRBJ1-5 and V is TRBV4-1, with TRBD1 as a possible D gene (5 bases). CDR3 size: 16 residues. V was shortened by 2 bases and J by 1 base, with 12 bases between the two germline ends. From germline, CDR1 is MGHRA and CDR2 YSYEKL. The chain's CDR3 is CASSQSPAGSNQPQHF. The CDR3 bases are TGCGCCAGCAGCCAATCACCGGCAGGGAGCAATCAGCCCCAGCATTTT.

This chain links TRBV28 with TRBJ1-2; a weak D match, TRBD1 (5 bases). Germline V gene sequence: CDR1 MDHEN, CDR2 SYDVKM. The CDR3 is 16 residues long. V was pared by 5 bases and J by 4 bases, with 20 bases between. The CDR3 bases are TGTGCCAGCAGTATAGGGTACGTCAGGGTCGGCTATGGCTACACCTTC. This gives the protein CASSIGYVRVGYGYTF.

This clone was recorded once. The J gene is TRBJ2-7, the V gene TRBV7-2; D may correspond to TRBD1 or TRBD2 (5 bases each). The CDR3 loop spans 14 amino acids. The germline V gene has CDR1 SGHTA and CDR2 FQGNSA. V lost 6 bases, J lost 0 bases, and 12 bases lay in between. CDR3 sequence: CASSPHGTSYEQYF. In DNA form, the CDR3 reads TGTGCCAGCAGTCCACACGGGACCTCCTACGAGCAGTACTTC.

This chain connects TRBV6-4 to TRBJ2-1; D ambiguous. CDR1 and CDR2 (germline): MRHNA, SNTAGT. Trimming took off 6 bases at V and 4 bases at J, with 13 bases between the two ends. CDR3 size: 14 residues. The chain's CDR3 is CASSLELAYNEQFF. DNA of the CDR3: TGTGCCAGCAGCTTAGAACTGGCTTACAATGAGCAGTTCTTC.

The gene calls are TRBV19 and TRBJ1-4; D is unresolved. Germline CDR1 LNHDA, CDR2 SQIVND (reference sequence). This CDR3 spans 15 amino acids. Between the trimmed V and J ends, which lost 2 bases and 3 bases, there was a span of 10 bases. CDR3 loop: CASSIRALANEKLFF. CDR3 nucleotides: TGTGCCAGTAGTATACGGGCTTTAGCTAATGAAAAACTGTTTTTT.

J is TRBJ2-3 and V is TRBV11-2; D possibly corresponds to TRBD2 (5 bases). The V end lost 5 bases, the J end lost 0 bases, and 9 bases lay between the germline ends. This CDR3 has 14 residues. Germline CDR1 reads SGHAT; CDR2 reads FQNNGV. The CDR3 spells CASSTRLSTDTQYF. The CDR3 DNA sequence: TGTGCCAGCAGCACCCGACTAAGCACAGATACGCAGTATTTT.

The rearrangement uses TRBV10-2 and TRBJ2-7; D is possibly TRBD1 (6 bases). CDR1 is WSHSY and CDR2 is SAAADI in the germline V gene. This CDR3 spans 13 amino acids. V was pared by 5 bases and J by 3 bases, with 11 bases between. CDR3 nucleotides: TGCGCCAGCAGTCGGGACACCAACTACGAGCAGTACTTC. Translated: CASSRDTNYEQYF.

Turning to this clone: Within the sample, other DNA sequences also encode this same CDR3. This chain joins TRBV28 and TRBJ2-2; the D gene could be TRBD1 or TRBD2 (5 bases each). Germline loops: CDR1 MDHEN, CDR2 SYDVKM. Trimming took 5 bases from V and 0 from J, leaving 10 bases between them. The CDR3 is 15 residues long. CDR3 residues: CASSPGTANTGELFF. The CDR3 DNA reads TGTGCCAGCAGTCCCGGGACGGCGAACACCGGGGAGCTGTTTTTT.

The CDR3 bases are TGTGCCAGCAGCTTGGGCATTCAGGGTACTAATGAAAAACTGTTTTTT. This codes for CASSLGIQGTNEKLFF. The chain combines TRBV5-6 with TRBJ1-4; D perhaps matches TRBD1 (5 bases). This CDR3 has 16 residues. Trimming took 0 bases from V and 2 from J, leaving 11 bases between them. The germline CDR1 and CDR2 sequences are SGHDT and YYEEEE.

The table lists this clone with a count of one. The V call is TRBV6-5, the J call TRBJ2-7; D may be TRBD1 (5 bases). V lost 9 bases, J lost 6 bases, and 12 bases lay in between. This CDR3 spans 11 amino acids. Germline V gene lookup returns CDR1 MNHEY and CDR2 SVGAGI. The CDR3 loop is CARGAAIEQYF. The CDR3 bases are TGTGCCAGAGGGGCGGCTATCGAGCAGTACTTC.

The gene calls are TRBV5-6 and TRBJ2-1; TRBD1 matches 8 bases. J lost 10 bases, V lost 4 bases, and 22 bases had no gene match. Germline CDR1 is SGHDT and CDR2 is YYEEEE. The length of the CDR3 is 18 residues. As DNA, the CDR3 is TGTGCCAGCAGCAACAAAGACAGGGGAAGGTTTAGTGGGGTAGAGCAGTTCTTC. It yields the protein CASSNKDRGRFSGVEQFF.

The V call is TRBV19, the J call TRBJ2-5; D is unresolved. Germline V gene data show CDR1 as LNHDA and CDR2 as SQIVND (reference sequence). Between the trimmed V and J ends, which lost 6 bases and 1 base, there was a span of 6 bases. The CDR3 length is 12 residues. CDR3 amino acids: CASSKSQETQYF. In DNA form, the CDR3 reads TGTGCCAGTAGCAAAAGCCAAGAGACCCAGTACTTC.

Here the CDR3 DNA reads TGTGCCAGCAGCCCGAATGGGGGGGCGACAGAAAAAGCTTTCTTT. Residues: CASSPNGGATEKAFF. The chain recombines TRBV28 with TRBJ1-1; D is possibly TRBD1 (6 bases). V lost 6 bases, J lost 9 bases, and 23 bases lay in between. The CDR3 has 15 amino acids. Germline CDR1 reads MDHEN; CDR2 reads SYDVKM.

V and J are TRBV10-3 and TRBJ2-3; 9 bases match TRBD2. Looked up from germline, CDR1 is ENHRY and CDR2 is SYGVKD. This CDR3 comprises 16 residues. V shed 9 bases and J 6 bases; nucleotides not matched to a gene: 16. The CDR3 DNA sequence: TGTGCCATTTCTAGCCCTAGAGCGGGGGGCGGGGATACGCAGTATTTT. This codes for CAISSPRAGGGDTQYF.